This entry is about one TCR beta chain. Its antigen is unknown. Germline trimming cut 5 bases from V and 7 bases from J; bases unmatched to any gene: 8. Germline V CDR1 and CDR2: KGHDR, SFDVKD. The CDR3 has 15 residues. These data come from a study of post-analysis software for immune sequencing data. About the study: Progressive-relapsing, secondary progressive and relapsing-remitting multiple sclerosis were among the disease courses included. Study results and limitations: When the samples were clustered directly with F measure, those that had been prepared in the same batch showed strong co-clustering. When patients were compared with controls, a handful of TRBV segments were more frequent, TRBV5-6, TRBV5-1 and TRBV20-1 among them. Multiple sclerosis patients showed significantly lower normalized Chao1 diversity than controls did.

Built from TCR beta cDNA, the libraries had unique molecular identifiers in them. The authors obtained roughly 500,000 cDNA molecules from roughly 1 to 10 million T cells. TCRdb re-called the PCR reads with MiXCR, one entry per CDR3 protein. The sample gives a few hundred thousand distinct CDR3 sequences, 35% to 45% of which show up once; around 8% is in the top ten. This chain connects TRBV24-1 to TRBJ2-1, with 9 bases identical to TRBD1. This sequence originates from a girl aged 2-10 years with multiple sclerosis. Sequenced material: blood. The DNA for the CDR3 is TGTGCCACCAGTGCCGGGACAGGGAGGAGGAATGAGCAGTTCTTC. Translated: CATSAGTGRRNEQFF.